Below, one TCR beta chain is given with its context. Its antigen is unidentified. V was shortened by 5 bases and J by 2 bases, with 9 bases between the two germline ends. The CDR3 is 13 amino acids. Germline loops: CDR1 SEHNR, CDR2 FQNEAQ (reference sequence). This sample was included in a study of cytomegalovirus exposure and HLA in healthy donors. About the study: The Caucasian-associated ancestry cluster held 65% to 90% of 398 genotyped donors. Study-wide results and caveats: In a later analysis, around 18,000 TCR beta sequences were associated with HLA alleles at 0.05 false discovery rate. By HLA locus, TCR association rates varied in a later analysis, with DRB1 showing the most and HLA-C the fewest. Listed as cytomegalovirus-associated were 150 or so TCR beta chains.

The primer mix had 60 Vbeta and 13 Jbeta primers. Generated by immunoSEQ multiplex PCR, the TCRdb table keeps only in-frame clones and is missing some. In the table there are 200,000 to 250,000 clones, 70% to 85% of which are singletons. The sample comprised PBMCs. This rearrangement joins TRBV7-9 to TRBJ1-2, with D perhaps matching TRBD1 (5 bases). The sequence came from a woman in her 40s in good health and CMV-seronegative. The CDR3 DNA sequence: TGTGCCAGCAGCCTTAGACAGAACTATGGCTACACCTTC. Its protein product is CASSLRQNYGYTF.